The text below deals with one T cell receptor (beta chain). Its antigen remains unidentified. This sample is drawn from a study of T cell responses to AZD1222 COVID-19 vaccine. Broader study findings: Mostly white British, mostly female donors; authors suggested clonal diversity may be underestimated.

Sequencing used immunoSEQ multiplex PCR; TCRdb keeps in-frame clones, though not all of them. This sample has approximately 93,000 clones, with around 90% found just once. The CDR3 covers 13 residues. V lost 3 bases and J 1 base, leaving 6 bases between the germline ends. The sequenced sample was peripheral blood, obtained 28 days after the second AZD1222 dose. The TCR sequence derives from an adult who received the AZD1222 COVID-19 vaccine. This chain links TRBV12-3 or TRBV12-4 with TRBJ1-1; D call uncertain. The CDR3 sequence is CASSFGENTEAFF. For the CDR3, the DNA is TGTGCCAGCAGTTTTGGGGAGAACACTGAAGCTTTCTTT.